This T cell receptor beta chain was obtained from a study of blood T cell repertoires in COVID-19. The wider study: Whether acute or convalescent, the COVID-19 samples came from the United States, Italy and Spain.

CDR3 length equals 16 residues. The V gene's germline CDR1 is SNHLY and CDR2 FYNNEI. With V trimmed by 3 bases and J by 2 bases, 4 bases remained unmatched. The authors' processing: Reference gene primer amplification gave estimated nucleated cell counts. Data came from immunoSEQ multiplex PCR; TCRdb stores just in-frame clones and leaves some out. The V and J calls and clone size were taken over from that table, and D and trimming were inferred from the DNA. The table shows 75,000 to 90,000 clones, with 86% occurring only once. This receptor was obtained from a man aged 45-65 years with active or convalescent COVID-19. Input material: peripheral blood. The chain is built from TRBV2 and TRBJ2-1; TRBD1 matches at 10 bases. The CDR3 loop is CASSDMGTGAYNEQFF. The DNA for the CDR3 is TGTGCCAGCAGTGATATGGGGACAGGGGCCTACAATGAGCAGTTCTTC.